These 5 T cell receptor beta chains came from one sample sequenced in a study of T cell repertoires in cytomegalovirus infection. The antigens these receptors bind are not known. TCRdb re-analysed the reads in MiXCR, keeping a single row per CDR3 protein. Of roughly 280,000 distinct CDR3 sequences listed, 20% to 25% are singletons. The specimen comprised cultured PBMCs, sampled from culture after CMV antigen stimulation. Source of these receptors: a human donor in good health (CMV status not recorded). Some clones in this sample may be carry-over from other donors' samples.

Many counts were recorded for this clonotype. CDR3: CASSMDRNTEAFF. Here the CDR3 DNA reads TGTGCCAGCAGCATGGACAGGAACACTGAAGCTTTCTTT. The V call is TRBV7-3, the J call TRBJ1-1; a weak D match, TRBD1 (6 bases). Germline CDR1 SGHTA, CDR2 FQGTGA. Between the trimmed V and J ends, which lost 5 bases and 1 base, there was a span of 8 bases. CDR3 length: 13 amino acids.

CDR3 in DNA: TGTGCCAGCAGTTACACACCGGGACTAGTGCTGATCGAGCAGTACTTC. This codes for CASSYTPGLVLIEQYF. This sequence joins TRBV6-2 or TRBV6-3 and TRBJ2-7, with TRBD2 matching over 8 bases. The CDR3 runs 16 residues. Germline CDR1 MNHEY, CDR2 SVGEGT. V trimming: 2 bases; J trimming: 6 bases; junction bases outside the gene matches: 12.

The chain joins TRBV29-1 to TRBJ2-4; 7 nucleotides line up with TRBD2. The CDR3 runs to 10 residues. V lost 7 bases and J lost 14; bases outside the gene matches: 8. Germline CDR1 SQVTM, CDR2 ANQGSEA. Here the CDR3 DNA reads TGCAGCGCCCGTGAGCGGGACGAGTACTTC. It codes for CSARERDEYF.

This clonotype was counted only a few times. This chain links TRBV5-6 with TRBJ2-5, with a weak D call TRBD2 (6 bases). There are 13 residues in the CDR3. The V end lost 4 bases, the J end lost 1 base, and 8 bases lay between the germline ends. Germline V gives CDR1 SGHDT, CDR2 YYEEEE. The CDR3 loop is CASSIAVQETQYF. Here the CDR3 DNA reads TGTGCCAGCAGCATAGCGGTCCAAGAGACCCAGTACTTC.

The chain couples TRBV18 to TRBJ2-7; D is perhaps TRBD1 (5 bases). Germline V lookup: CDR1 KGHSH, CDR2 LQKENI. V gave up 2 bases and J gave up 7 bases, with 12 bases separating them. The CDR3 runs to 13 residues. The DNA for the CDR3 is TGTGCCAGCTCACCATGGCAGCAGGGAGAGCAGTACGTC. Its protein is CASSPWQQGEQYV.